The rows below give T cell receptor beta chains drawn from one sample of a study of B cell selection in AIRE deficiency. The protocol was immunoSEQ multiplex PCR, while the TCRdb copy is restricted to in-frame clones and leaves out a portion. In the table there are roughly 18,000 clones, more than 85% of which are singletons. Material: CD4+CD25+ Tregs sorted from PBMCs. These TCRs come from a human donor in good health. CDR3s include the opening cysteine and the closing phenylalanine or tryptophan. Fields, in order: clone size, J gene, V gene, D gene, CDR3 protein, CDR3 DNA. A D gene is named only where the DNA matches it firmly. Size is omitted from some rows. Given values are once, few, many or a class for expanded clones.

clone_size: .; j_call: TRBJ2-5; v_call: TRBV29-1; d_call: .; cdr3_aa: CSAPIGGLETQYF; cdr3_nt: TGCAGCGCCCCTATTGGGGGGCTGGAGACCCAGTACTTC
clone_size: .; j_call: TRBJ2-5; v_call: TRBV27; d_call: TRBD1; cdr3_aa: CASSLRQGETQYF; cdr3_nt: TGTGCCAGCAGTCTCCGACAGGGGGAGACCCAGTACTTC
clone_size: .; j_call: TRBJ2-2; v_call: TRBV6-1; d_call: .; cdr3_aa: CASKEGRTGELFF; cdr3_nt: TGTGCCAGCAAGGAGGGTCGGACCGGGGAGCTGTTTTTT
clone_size: .; j_call: TRBJ1-5; v_call: TRBV7-3; d_call: .; cdr3_aa: CASSFGRDQPQHF; cdr3_nt: TGTGCCAGCAGCTTCGGCAGAGATCAGCCCCAGCATTTT
clone_size: .; j_call: TRBJ2-1; v_call: TRBV28; d_call: TRBD1; cdr3_aa: CASSPTPDRAAFF; cdr3_nt: TGTGCCAGCAGTCCAACCCCAGACAGGGCAGCGTTCTTC
clone_size: .; j_call: TRBJ2-2; v_call: TRBV5-6; d_call: TRBD2; cdr3_aa: CASSSPGTRTGELFF; cdr3_nt: TGTGCCAGCAGCTCACCCGGGACTAGAACCGGGGAGCTGTTTTTT
clone_size: .; j_call: TRBJ1-2; v_call: TRBV18; d_call: .; cdr3_aa: CASSLGISNYGYTF; cdr3_nt: TGTGCCAGCTCCCTGGGGATTTCTAACTATGGCTACACCTTC
clone_size: .; j_call: TRBJ1-2; v_call: TRBV7-3; d_call: TRBD1; cdr3_aa: CASSLGQGYGYTF; cdr3_nt: TGTGCCAGCAGCTTAGGACAGGGTTATGGCTACACCTTC
clone_size: .; j_call: TRBJ2-7; v_call: TRBV14; d_call: TRBD2; cdr3_aa: CASSQDPRLAGDYEQYF; cdr3_nt: TGTGCCAGCAGCCAAGATCCGAGACTAGCGGGGGACTACGAGCAGTACTTC
clone_size: .; j_call: TRBJ2-1; v_call: TRBV7-2; d_call: TRBD2; cdr3_aa: CASSLAGGYYNEQFF; cdr3_nt: TGTGCCAGCAGCTTAGCGGGAGGGTACTACAATGAGCAGTTCTTC
clone_size: .; j_call: TRBJ2-2; v_call: TRBV18; d_call: .; cdr3_aa: CASSPYGPGELFF; cdr3_nt: TGTGCCAGCTCACCATACGGACCCGGGGAGCTGTTTTTT
clone_size: once; j_call: TRBJ1-2; v_call: TRBV10-3; d_call: .; cdr3_aa: CAIWTWGYGYTF; cdr3_nt: TGTGCCATCTGGACGTGGGGGTATGGCTACACCTTC
clone_size: .; j_call: TRBJ1-5; v_call: TRBV10-3; d_call: .; cdr3_aa: CAISESTIQPQHF; cdr3_nt: TGTGCCATCAGTGAGTCGACCATTCAGCCCCAGCATTTT
clone_size: once; j_call: TRBJ1-3; v_call: TRBV6-4; d_call: .; cdr3_aa: CASIRIGTSSGNTIYF; cdr3_nt: TGTGCCAGCATCCGAATCGGGACTTCCTCTGGAAACACCATATATTTT
clone_size: .; j_call: TRBJ2-1; v_call: TRBV5-8; d_call: TRBD2; cdr3_aa: CASSQVPIAGVRNEQFF; cdr3_nt: TGTGCCAGCAGCCAAGTCCCTATAGCGGGAGTTCGCAATGAGCAGTTCTTC
clone_size: .; j_call: TRBJ2-7; v_call: TRBV6-6; d_call: TRBD2; cdr3_aa: CASSYGASGSYEQYF; cdr3_nt: TGTGCCAGCAGTTACGGGGCTAGCGGGAGTTACGAGCAGTACTTC
clone_size: .; j_call: TRBJ2-7; v_call: TRBV7-2; d_call: TRBD2; cdr3_aa: CASSSSGLAKYF; cdr3_nt: TGTGCCAGCAGCTCGTCAGGACTAGCGAAGTACTTC
clone_size: .; j_call: TRBJ2-1; v_call: TRBV9; d_call: .; cdr3_aa: CASSVHIDNEQFF; cdr3_nt: TGTGCCAGCAGCGTTCATATCGACAATGAGCAGTTCTTC
clone_size: .; j_call: TRBJ2-2; v_call: TRBV21-1; d_call: .; cdr3_aa: CASGMGALVTRGAVF; cdr3_nt: TGTGCCAGCGGCATGGGGGCCCTAGTGACCCGGGGAGCTGTTTTT
clone_size: .; j_call: TRBJ1-4; v_call: TRBV5-1; d_call: TRBD1; cdr3_aa: CASSQATGGIEKLFF; cdr3_nt: TGCGCCAGCAGCCAAGCGACAGGGGGCATTGAAAAACTGTTTTTT
clone_size: once; j_call: TRBJ2-1; v_call: TRBV7-2; d_call: .; cdr3_aa: CASSLVPSYNEQFF; cdr3_nt: TGTGCCAGCAGCTTAGTTCCCTCCTACAATGAGCAGTTCTTC
clone_size: .; j_call: TRBJ2-3; v_call: TRBV28; d_call: TRBD1; cdr3_aa: CASRDRSLFTDTQYF; cdr3_nt: TGTGCCAGCAGGGACAGGAGTCTTTTCACAGATACGCAGTATTTT